The clone carrying this T cell receptor beta chain was seen ten or more times. This specimen belongs to a study of neurological immune-mediated disorders. This CDR3 is built from 15 residues. The V and J ends lost 5 bases and 4 bases respectively, with 17 bases between them. TCRdb reprocessed the 5' RACE reads via MiXCR and lists one record per CDR3 protein. The profile shows 50,000 to 80,000 distinct CDR3 sequences, 4.5% of them singletons. The specimen was PBMCs. The receptor was derived from a man aged 30 to 39 with multiple sclerosis. This chain links TRBV12-3 or TRBV12-4 with TRBJ1-2, with D uncertain. The CDR3, as DNA: TGTGCCAGCAGTCCCAAAATAGGAGCCACCTATGGCTACACCTTC. Encoded protein: CASSPKIGATYGYTF.